This entry lists 30 T cell receptor beta chains sequenced from one sample in a study of identical twins. TCRdb redid the calling of the 5' RACE reads with MiXCR, one entry per CDR3 protein. The sample shows around 1.7 million distinct CDR3 sequences, roughly a third of them seen only once. What was sequenced was cord blood. The receptors come from a newborn girl in good health.

The genes are TRBV9 and TRBJ2-4, with TRBD2 matching over 9 bases. The CDR3 consists of 14 residues. After removal of 3 bases from V and 7 bases from J, the junction contained 5 bases not matched to a gene. Germline V CDR1 and CDR2: SGDLS, YYNGEE. In DNA form, the CDR3 reads TGTGCCAGCAGCGAAGCGGGGGGAAATAACATTCAGTACTTC. Translating gives CASSEAGGNNIQYF.

Points on this clonotype: At one boundary the junction diverges from the germline segment, which might be a read error. The chain uses TRBV6-2 or TRBV6-3 and TRBJ2-3, with 9 bases lining up with TRBD2. CDR1 is MNHEY, CDR2 SVGEGT, per germline. CDR3 size: 14 residues. The CDR3 spells CASRGAGGTDTRYF. DNA of the CDR3: TGTGCCAGCAGAGGAGCGGGAGGCACAGATACGCGGTATTTT.

This clonotype has a handful of counts. The chain recombines TRBV28 with TRBJ2-1; 12 positions agree with TRBD2. The CDR3 runs 19 residues. The V segment lost 6 bases and the J segment 3 bases; nucleotides outside the gene matches: 15. CDR1 is MDHEN, CDR2 SYDVKM, per germline. DNA of the CDR3: TGTGCCAGCAGCAGTTTCAGACTAGCGGGAGTTTTTAGCTACAATGAGCAGTTCTTC. Protein product: CASSSFRLAGVFSYNEQFF.

With respect to this clonotype: At one of its ends the junction is not consistent with the germline gene, which may arise from a read error. The chain employs TRBV4-1 and TRBJ1-1; D gene uncertain. CDR1 MGHRA and CDR2 YSYEKL come from the germline V gene. The CDR3 length is 15 residues. The CDR3 region has the DNA TGTGCCAGCAGCCAAGGAAGAGGGCGCGACACTGAAGCTTTCTTT. Encoded protein: CASSQGRGRDTEAFF.

This sequence joins TRBV20-1 and TRBJ1-2; perhaps TRBD1 as D (6 bases). Trimming stripped 1 base from V and 2 bases from J, with 14 bases between. The CDR3 covers 15 residues. The V gene's germline CDR1 is DFQATT and CDR2 SNEGSKA (reference sequence). Here the CDR3 reads CSARGGRGPNYGYTF. In DNA, the CDR3 is TGCAGTGCTAGAGGTGGACGGGGGCCAAACTATGGCTACACCTTC.

This chain connects TRBV12-3 or TRBV12-4 to TRBJ2-1; a possible D gene is TRBD2 (6 bases). The CDR3 length is 15 residues. The V end lost 6 bases, the J end lost 7 bases, and 19 bases lay between the germline ends. This chain's CDR3 is CASRDSGPRGNEQFF. The CDR3 DNA sequence: TGTGCCAGCAGGGATAGCGGACCGAGAGGGAATGAGCAGTTCTTC.

This clonotype was seen just once. The chain links TRBV29-1 to TRBJ1-3, with 9 bases aligning to TRBD1. The CDR3 consists of 14 residues. Germline trimming cut 6 bases from V and 4 bases from J; bases unmatched to any gene: 7. Germline CDR1 is SQVTM and CDR2 is ANQGSEA. The CDR3 region has the DNA TGCAGCGTGGGGACAGGGTCGTTGGGAAACACCATATATTTT. Its protein product is CSVGTGSLGNTIYF.

Comment on this clonotype: Since the CDR3 does not end with the conserved phenylalanine or tryptophan, this likely comes from a read error. The CDR3 sequence: CASSLVGLAGGSSYNEQFY. For the CDR3, the DNA is TGTGCCAGCAGCTTAGTCGGACTAGCGGGGGGGAGCTCCTACAATGAGCAGTTCTAC. The rearrangement uses TRBV13 and TRBJ2-1, with 15 bases lining up with TRBD2. The germline gives CDR1 PRHDT, CDR2 FYEKMQ (reference sequence). V lost 1 base, J lost 0 bases, and 4 bases stayed unmatched. The CDR3 runs to 19 residues.

A few counts support this clonotype. The rearrangement joins TRBV7-9 to TRBJ2-7; TRBD1 agrees at 7 bases. This CDR3 is built from 11 residues. CDR1 and CDR2 from the germline V gene are SEHNR and FQNEAQ (reference sequence). V lost 10 bases, J lost 5 bases, and 5 bases stayed unmatched. Written as DNA, the CDR3 is TGTGCCACAGGGGGTATGAACGAGCAGTACTTC. Translating gives CATGGMNEQYF.

This clonotype was counted between two and nine times. The CDR3 spells CASSLGVLYNEQYF. As DNA, the CDR3 is TGTGCCAGCAGCTTAGGAGTCCTCTACAATGAGCAGTACTTC. The chain carries TRBV13 and TRBJ2-1; D not resolved. The better agreement between TRBJ2-7 and the DNA end casts doubt on the J call. The germline V gene encodes CDR1 PRHDT and CDR2 FYEKMQ (reference sequence). The CDR3 is 14 residues long.

The rearrangement links TRBV19 to TRBJ2-4, with TRBD1 matching over 7 bases. Germline-derived CDR1 and CDR2 are LNHDA and SQIVND (reference sequence). The CDR3 has 12 residues. The ends lost 3 bases at V and 13 bases at J; junction bases unmatched: 6. This CDR3 is CASSIYRGQQYF. Here the CDR3 DNA reads TGTGCCAGTAGTATCTACAGGGGCCAGCAGTACTTC.

This clonotype was found once. V is TRBV3-1 and J is TRBJ2-1, with D possibly being TRBD2 (5 bases). The CDR3 covers 12 residues. The germline CDR1 and CDR2 sequences are LGHDT and YNNKEL (reference sequence). The V end was cut by 1 base, the J end by 14 bases, with 12 bases between. For the CDR3, the DNA is TGTGCCAGCAGCCAAGGGGCCGGAGGAGAGTTCTTC. Amino acids: CASSQGAGGEFF.

Only a few counts were recorded for this clonotype. The CDR3 loop reads CASSTPGTGRREQYF. CDR3 bases: TGTGCCAGCAGCACACCCGGGACAGGACGTCGCGAGCAGTACTTC. The chain recombines TRBV7-8 with TRBJ2-7; TRBD1 aligns across 8 bases. Per germline, CDR1 SGHVS and CDR2 FQNEAQ. CDR3 length: 15 residues. With 5 bases clipped from V and 6 bases from J, the junction kept 12 bases outside the gene matches.

This clonotype was seen a few times. The chain carries TRBV6-5 and TRBJ2-7; no firm D call. Trimming took off 4 bases at V and 0 bases at J, with 7 bases between the two ends. Germline V gene lookup returns CDR1 MNHEY and CDR2 SVGAGI. The CDR3 is 13 amino acids. The CDR3 bases are TGTGCCAGCAGTTCCTCCCGCTCCTACGAGCAGTACTTC. Protein product: CASSSSRSYEQYF.

This clonotype has just a few counts. The chain has TRBV2 and TRBJ2-3; D is undetermined. V was trimmed by 3 bases and J by 5 bases, leaving 12 bases between them. This CDR3 spans 14 amino acids. Germline V gene data show CDR1 as SNHLY and CDR2 as FYNNEI. The CDR3, as DNA: TGTGCCAGCAGTGAGGCCCACCTGGTAGATACGCAGTATTTT. Protein product: CASSEAHLVDTQYF.

About this clonotype: Just one base apart from a much larger clone, this may be a read error. The rearrangement joins TRBV29-1 to TRBJ2-1; perhaps TRBD1 as D (6 bases). The CDR3 consists of 15 residues. Germline CDR1 SQVTM, CDR2 ANQGSEA. CDR3 in amino acids: CGVEEGQGYYNEQFF. The CDR3 region has the DNA TGCGGCGTTGAAGAAGGCCAGGGGTACTACAATGAGCAGTTCTTC.

In this sample, this clonotype turned up a few times. The chain links TRBV15 to TRBJ2-3; unclear D gene. Germline loops: CDR1 LNHNV, CDR2 YYDKDF (reference sequence). This CDR3 has 15 residues. Trimming stripped 4 bases from V and 0 bases from J, with 11 bases between. CDR3 coding DNA: TGTGCCACCAGCACCCTCAGGACCAGCACAGATACGCAGTATTTT. Its translation is CATSTLRTSTDTQYF.

This clonotype came up a few times. The chain links TRBV6-4 to TRBJ1-1, with no clear D. V was trimmed by 2 bases and J by 7 bases, leaving 17 bases between them. The germline V gene encodes CDR1 MRHNA and CDR2 SNTAGT. This CDR3 is 15 amino acids long. In nucleotides, the CDR3 is TGTGCCAGCAGTGACCCCGCCGGGCGCGGTGGTGAAGCTTTCTTT. As protein: CASSDPAGRGGEAFF.

The chain's CDR3 is CASRIAGGYYNEQFF. The CDR3 nucleotides are TGTGCCAGCAGAATAGCGGGGGGGTATTACAATGAGCAGTTCTTC. This chain joins TRBV7-2 and TRBJ2-1; TRBD2 aligns across 11 bases. The CDR3 is made up of 15 amino acids. Germline CDR1 is SGHTA and CDR2 is FQGNSA. After removal of 6 bases from V and 4 bases from J, the junction contained 5 bases not matched to a gene. The full variable domain, rest sourced from reference TRBV7-2 and TRBJ2-1, is GAGVSQSPSNKVTEKGKDVELRCDPISGHTALYWYRQSLGQGLEFLIYFQGNSAPDKSGLPSDRFSAERTGGSVSTLTIQRTQQEDSAVYLCASRIAGGYYNEQFFGPGTRLTVL.

The genes are TRBV24-1 and TRBJ2-1, with no clear D. The CDR3 spans 12 residues. V lost 8 bases and J lost 0, with 4 bases in between. The germline CDR1 and CDR2 sequences are KGHDR and SFDVKD. This CDR3 reads CATKSSYNEQFF. DNA of the CDR3: TGTGCCACCAAGAGCTCCTACAATGAGCAGTTCTTC.

J is TRBJ2-3 and V is TRBV20-1; 12 bases match TRBD2. J lost 5 bases, V lost 4 bases, and 7 bases had no gene match. This CDR3 has 15 amino acids. Germline assignment: CDR1 DFQATT and CDR2 SNEGSKA (reference sequence). CDR3 nucleotides: TGCAGTGCTATTATTTGGACTAGCGGGAAAGATACGCAGTATTTT. Protein sequence: CSAIIWTSGKDTQYF.

The J gene is TRBJ1-2, the V gene TRBV3-1; D gene unclear. From germline, CDR1 is LGHDT and CDR2 YNNKEL (reference sequence). V was shortened by 3 bases and J by 4 bases, with 12 bases between the two germline ends. This CDR3 comprises 14 residues. In DNA, the CDR3 is TGTGCCAGCAGCCAGGGAATCTCCACCTATGGCTACACCTTC. Translating gives CASSQGISTYGYTF.

The genes are TRBV4-1 and TRBJ2-3; perhaps D is TRBD1 or TRBD2 (6 bases each). Trimming pared 1 base from V and 2 bases from J, leaving 19 bases between. This CDR3 has 18 amino acids. Germline V lookup: CDR1 MGHRA, CDR2 YSYEKL. CDR3 sequence reads: CASSQVRGAITLTDTQYF. The DNA for the CDR3 is TGCGCCAGCAGCCAAGTAAGGGGGGCTATCACGCTCACAGATACGCAGTATTTT.

This clonotype was seen at least ten times. The rearrangement links TRBV7-2 to TRBJ2-3; a possible D gene is TRBD1 (5 bases). Germline V gives CDR1 SGHTA, CDR2 FQGNSA. The CDR3 sequence is 13 residues long. V gave up 5 bases and J gave up 6 bases, with 12 bases separating them. CDR3 residues: CASSPTASDTQYF. In DNA, the CDR3 is TGTGCCAGCAGCCCGACAGCGTCCGATACGCAGTATTTT.

The chain recombines TRBV10-3 with TRBJ2-5, with TRBD1 matching over 7 bases. With 6 bases clipped from V and 1 base from J, the junction kept 2 bases outside the gene matches. Germline V gene data show CDR1 as ENHRY and CDR2 as SYGVKD. CDR3 length: 13 amino acids. The CDR3 region is CAIRGDSQETQYF. The CDR3 bases are TGTGCCATCAGGGGGGACAGCCAAGAGACCCAGTACTTC.

This clonotype has more than one count but fewer than ten. CDR3 sequence (DNA): TGCAGTGCAGAAGGGACTAATGCCTACCAGCAGTACTTC. Its translation: CSAEGTNAYQQYF. This chain joins TRBV20-1 and TRBJ2-5; 7 nucleotides align to TRBD2. CDR1 is DFQATT, CDR2 SNEGSKA, per germline (reference sequence). The CDR3 is 13 amino acids. J gave up 11 bases and V 6 bases, and 15 bases lay outside the gene matches.

The gene calls are TRBV24-1 and TRBJ2-2; 15 bases agree with TRBD2. CDR1 is KGHDR and CDR2 is SFDVKD in the germline V gene. Germline trimming cut 4 bases from V and 2 bases from J; bases unmatched to any gene: 7. CDR3 length equals 19 residues. CDR3 sequence reads: CATSEERTSGRANTGELFF. The CDR3 nucleotides are TGTGCCACCAGTGAGGAAAGGACTAGCGGGAGGGCCAACACCGGGGAGCTGTTTTTT.

The V call is TRBV5-1, the J call TRBJ2-4, with D perhaps matching TRBD2 (5 bases). The CDR3 covers 16 residues. Trimming removed 3 bases from V and 0 bases from J, with 13 bases in between. CDR1 is SGHRS and CDR2 is YFSETQ in the germline V gene. In DNA, the CDR3 is TGCGCCAGCAGCTCGAGGGCCTTACTAGCCAAAAACATTCAGTACTTC. This translates into CASSSRALLAKNIQYF.

The sample holds a few counts of this clonotype. The rearrangement uses TRBV20-1 and TRBJ2-7, with TRBD1 as a possible D gene (6 bases). CDR1 DFQATT and CDR2 SNEGSKA come from the germline V gene (reference sequence). CDR3 length equals 14 residues. Between the trimmed V and J ends, which lost 2 bases and 0 bases, there was a span of 11 bases. CDR3 sequence reads: CSARMDSSSYEQYF. The CDR3 nucleotides are TGCAGTGCTAGAATGGACAGTAGCTCCTACGAGCAGTACTTC.

This clonotype was seen only a few times. The gene calls are TRBV29-1 and TRBJ2-1, with 8 bases lining up with TRBD2. The germline gives CDR1 SQVTM, CDR2 ANQGSEA. The V gene end was trimmed by 3 bases and the J gene end by 2 bases; junction bases not matched to a gene: 3. The CDR3 runs to 14 residues. The CDR3 sequence is CSVDRRGAYNEQFF. CDR3 nucleotides: TGCAGCGTTGACAGGCGGGGGGCCTACAATGAGCAGTTCTTC.